Below, 29 T cell receptor beta chains from the same sample are listed, as sequenced in a study of blood T cell repertoires in COVID-19. Sequenced by immunoSEQ multiplex PCR; TCRdb stores in-frame clones only, minus some. The sample has about 480,000 clones, approximately 88% seen once. Sequencing was done on a sample of PBMCs or T cells enriched from blood (not recorded which). Every receptor here comes from a woman in her thirties or forties who had recovered from COVID-19.

The J gene is TRBJ1-5, the V gene TRBV6-4; D is uncertain. With 4 bases removed from V and 5 bases from J, the gap between germline ends came to 9 bases. The CDR3 length is 13 residues. The germline CDR1 and CDR2 sequences are MRHNA and SNTAGT. This chain's CDR3 is CASSAEAYQPQHF. In DNA form, the CDR3 reads TGTGCCAGCAGTGCCGAGGCTTATCAGCCCCAGCATTTT.

This clone was counted a few times. This chain joins TRBV24-1 and TRBJ2-7; 8 bases align to TRBD1. The CDR3 spans 15 residues. Germline V gives CDR1 KGHDR, CDR2 SFDVKD. V was pared by 3 bases and J by 5 bases, with 8 bases of the junction left unmatched. CDR3 nucleotide sequence: TGTGCCACCAGTGATCCCCGGACAGGGTCCGACGAGCAGTACTTC. Protein product: CATSDPRTGSDEQYF.

The chain couples TRBV7-9 to TRBJ2-1; 9 bases align to TRBD2. J was trimmed by 8 bases and V by 4 bases; bases with no gene match: 15. Germline CDR1 is SEHNR and CDR2 is FQNEAQ (reference sequence). The CDR3 length is 17 residues. In DNA, the CDR3 is TGTGCCAGCAGCTCAACCTACCTGACTAGCGGCGGGGATGAGCAGTTCTTC. Translated, it gives CASSSTYLTSGGDEQFF.

CDR3 sequence (DNA): TGCAGCTCCGGACAGGGGGACGAGACCCAGTACTTC. Its translation is CSSGQGDETQYF. This chain connects TRBV29-1 to TRBJ2-5, with 10 nucleotides matching TRBD1. The germline V gene has CDR1 SQVTM and CDR2 ANQGSEA. CDR3 length: 12 residues. The V segment lost 8 bases and the J segment 5 bases; nucleotides outside the gene matches: 5.

The chain recombines TRBV30 with TRBJ1-1, with D maybe TRBD1 (6 bases). This CDR3 region has 14 residues. Germline assignment: CDR1 GTSNPN and CDR2 SVGIG (reference sequence). The V end was cut by 3 bases, the J end by 0 bases, with 11 bases between. CDR3 residues: CAWSLSGVNTEAFF. The CDR3 DNA reads as TGTGCCTGGAGCTTGTCAGGGGTGAACACTGAAGCTTTCTTT.

This clone came up once. The chain has TRBV19 and TRBJ2-2, with 8 bases lining up with TRBD2. This CDR3 comprises 15 residues. Germline CDR1 is LNHDA and CDR2 is SQIVND (reference sequence). Germline trimming cut 8 bases from V and 5 bases from J; bases unmatched to any gene: 10. CDR3 sequence (DNA): TGTGCCAGTTGGCGGGGGGCTTTGGGAACCGGGGAGCTGTTTTTT. Translated: CASWRGALGTGELFF. Supplemented by reference TRBV19 and TRBJ2-2, the full variable domain reads DGGITQSPKYLFRKEGQNVTLSCEQNLNHDAMYWYRQDPGQGLRLIYYSQIVNDFQKGDIAEGYSVSREKKESFPLTVTSAQKNPTAFYLCASWRGALGTGELFFGEGSRLTVL.

The chain joins TRBV4-3 to TRBJ1-3, with TRBD1 identical over 9 bases. Losses at the gene ends were 3 bases for V and 2 bases for J; bases not matched to a gene: 14. Germline V CDR1 and CDR2: LGHNA, YSLEER. The CDR3 totals 19 residues. The CDR3 sequence is CASSQKSSVWTGAGNTIYF. The DNA for the CDR3 is TGCGCCAGCAGCCAGAAATCGAGTGTGTGGACAGGGGCTGGAAACACCATATATTTT.

The chain links TRBV11-3 to TRBJ2-2; D might be TRBD2 (6 bases). Between the trimmed V and J ends, which lost 0 bases and 2 bases, there was a span of 13 bases. Germline assignment: CDR1 SGHNT and CDR2 YENEEA. The CDR3 runs 17 residues. CDR3 sequence: CASSLDGGLLNTGELFF. The CDR3 region has the DNA TGTGCCAGCAGCTTAGATGGGGGACTCCTCAACACCGGGGAGCTGTTTTTT. Combining the CDR3 with reference TRBV11-3 and TRBJ2-2 gives the whole variable domain EAGVVQSPRYKIIEKKQPVAFWCNPISGHNTLYWYLQNLGQGPELLIRYENEEAVDDSQLPKDRFSAERLKGVDSTLKIQPAELGDSAVYLCASSLDGGLLNTGELFFGEGSRLTVL.

The chain employs TRBV19 and TRBJ1-5, with TRBD1 identical over 11 bases. The CDR3 loop spans 15 amino acids. Germline CDR1 is LNHDA and CDR2 is SQIVND (reference sequence). Unmatched junction bases numbered 7, after V lost 6 bases and J lost 6 bases. CDR3 sequence (DNA): TGTGCCAGTAGCTTACGGGACAGGGGGTCTCAGCCCCAGCATTTT. Its protein product is CASSLRDRGSQPQHF.

This sequence joins TRBV2 and TRBJ1-5; no clear D gene. Deletions cut 8 bases from V and 1 base from J, with 9 bases between. This CDR3 has 13 amino acids. Germline V gene sequence: CDR1 SNHLY, CDR2 FYNNEI. CDR3 nucleotide sequence: TGTGCCAGCGGGCAGAACAGCAATCAGCCCCAGCATTTT. Protein sequence: CASGQNSNQPQHF.

The table lists this clone with a count of one. The chain combines TRBV4-1 with TRBJ2-7, with 9 nucleotides matching TRBD1. Trimming took 4 bases from V and 7 from J; bases not matched to a gene: 8. This CDR3 has 14 residues. CDR1 MGHRA and CDR2 YSYEKL come from the germline V gene. CDR3 nucleotide sequence: TGCGCCAGCAGCCGGACAGGGGAGAATTGGGAGCAGTACTTC. It is translated as CASSRTGENWEQYF.

In this sample, this clone turned up once. The chain is built from TRBV4-3 and TRBJ1-3; tentatively, D is TRBD1 (6 bases). This CDR3 contains 16 residues. CDR1 LGHNA and CDR2 YSLEER come from the germline V gene. V lost 0 bases to trimming and J lost 2 bases, with 11 bases between them. CDR3 sequence: CASSQDLKGAGNTIYF. In DNA, the CDR3 is TGCGCCAGCAGCCAAGATCTAAAGGGGGCTGGAAACACCATATATTTT.

This clone was picked up a small number of times. The V call is TRBV11-2, the J call TRBJ1-6; D call uncertain. From germline, CDR1 is SGHAT and CDR2 FQNNGV. The ends were cut back, 2 bases at V and 11 bases at J, with 10 bases in the middle. There are 13 residues in the CDR3. The CDR3 is CASSLNAGAPLHF. CDR3 sequence (DNA): TGTGCCAGCAGCTTAAACGCCGGAGCACCCCTCCACTTT.

The genes are TRBV7-2 and TRBJ2-1, with a possible D match to TRBD2 (5 bases). CDR3 length: 14 amino acids. Looked up from germline, CDR1 is SGHTA and CDR2 is FQGNSA. V was shortened by 1 base and J by 9 bases, with 13 bases between the two germline ends. The CDR3 DNA is TGTGCCAGCAGCTTAGAGAGGGCCCGGGGTGAGCAGTTCTTC. Its protein is CASSLERARGEQFF.

This sequence joins TRBV15 and TRBJ2-7; 11 bases are a match to TRBD2. Germline V gene lookup returns CDR1 LNHNV and CDR2 YYDKDF (reference sequence). V was pared by 0 bases and J by 4 bases, with 2 bases of the junction left unmatched. This CDR3 has 15 amino acids. The CDR3 nucleotides are TGTGCCACCAGCAGAGATACTAGCGGGAGTTACGAGCAGTACTTC. Translation: CATSRDTSGSYEQYF.

This chain joins TRBV3-1 (or the pseudogene TRBV3-2) and TRBJ2-1; D remains ambiguous. The CDR3 spans 11 residues. V shed 5 bases and J shed 10 bases, with 9 bases lying between them. Germline V gene data show CDR1 as LGHDT and CDR2 as YNNKEL (reference sequence). CDR3 bases: TGTGCCAGCAGCACCATGCGGGAGCAGTTCTTC. The encoded protein is CASSTMREQFF.

CDR3 in DNA: TGTGCCAGCAGTGATTTCGGGAATCCGGAGGAGACCCAGTACTTC. It translates to CASSDFGNPEETQYF. The rearrangement links TRBV2 to TRBJ2-5, with D perhaps TRBD2 (5 bases). V was pared by 3 bases and J by 5 bases, with 16 bases between. Per the germline V gene, CDR1 is SNHLY and CDR2 is FYNNEI. This CDR3 region has 15 residues.

The chain recombines TRBV6-5 with TRBJ2-3, with 9 bases aligning to TRBD2. Germline V gene lookup returns CDR1 MNHEY and CDR2 SVGAGI. Germline trimming cut 6 bases from V and 1 base from J; bases unmatched to any gene: 5. This CDR3 region has 15 residues. Written as DNA, the CDR3 is TGTGCCAGCAGACGACTAGCGGAAGGCACAGATACGCAGTATTTT. Translated, it gives CASRRLAEGTDTQYF.

The chain carries TRBV9 and TRBJ2-7, with 9 nucleotides matching TRBD2. The CDR3 is made up of 16 amino acids. With V trimmed by 0 bases and J by 3 bases, 7 bases remained unmatched. Germline V gene data show CDR1 as SGDLS and CDR2 as YYNGEE. CDR3 coding DNA: TGTGCCAGCAGCGTAGAGCCTAGTAGCGGGAGCTACGAGCAGTACTTC. Its protein is CASSVEPSSGSYEQYF.

The gene calls are TRBV3-1 (or the pseudogene TRBV3-2) and TRBJ2-2; 7 nucleotides line up with TRBD1. J gave up 6 bases and V 3 bases, and 7 bases lay outside the gene matches. This CDR3 comprises 15 residues. Germline loops: CDR1 LGHDT, CDR2 YNNKEL (reference sequence). CDR3 DNA sequence: TGTGCCAGCAGCCAGATACAGGGGAAGGCCGGGGAGCTGTTTTTT. Translating gives CASSQIQGKAGELFF.

To note about this clone: Additional DNA sequences in this sample encode the identical CDR3. The V gene is TRBV14, the J gene TRBJ2-4; 10 nucleotides agree with TRBD1. Germline values: CDR1 SGHDN, CDR2 FVKESK. J gave up 6 bases and V 4 bases, and 0 bases lay outside the gene matches. This CDR3 region has 13 residues. CDR3 region: CASSRDRGNIQYF. The CDR3 region has the DNA TGTGCCAGCAGCCGGGACAGGGGAAACATTCAGTACTTC.

This clone was seen a single time. The chain carries TRBV29-1 and TRBJ2-3; D call uncertain. V dropped 0 bases and J dropped 7 bases, with 11 bases sitting between them. CDR3 length: 13 residues. Germline CDR1 SQVTM, CDR2 ANQGSEA. Here the CDR3 DNA reads TGCAGCGTTGAAGACCCCCTTTTATATACGCAGTATTTT. Translation: CSVEDPLLYTQYF.

This clone was counted once. This chain connects TRBV27 to TRBJ2-1; TRBD1 might be the D (6 bases). The ends were cut back, 6 bases at V and 7 bases at J, with 16 bases in the middle. The CDR3 extends over 14 amino acids. Looked up from germline, CDR1 is MNHEY and CDR2 is SMNVEV (reference sequence). Here the CDR3 DNA reads TGTGCCAGCAGCCGACAGGAGACAAAAAATGAGCAGTTCTTC. Translation: CASSRQETKNEQFF.

J is TRBJ2-1 and V is TRBV3-1 (or the pseudogene TRBV3-2); 12 bases are shared with TRBD2. Looked up from germline, CDR1 is LGHDT and CDR2 is YNNKEL (reference sequence). The length of the CDR3 is 11 residues. Unmatched junction bases numbered 2, after V lost 6 bases and J lost 14 bases. CDR3 residues: CASRTSGSEFF. The CDR3 DNA sequence: TGTGCCAGCAGGACTAGCGGGAGTGAGTTCTTC.

V gene TRBV25-1 combines with J gene TRBJ1-5; TRBD1 matches 10 bases. This CDR3 has 18 residues. The trim removed 6 bases at V and 6 bases at J, leaving 17 bases unmatched. Germline V gene data show CDR1 as MGHDK and CDR2 as SYGVNS. The chain's CDR3 is CASSEPGDWTGGFQPQHF. DNA of the CDR3: TGTGCCAGCAGCGAGCCAGGAGATTGGACAGGGGGTTTTCAGCCCCAGCATTTT.

With respect to this clone: Other nucleotide sequences in the sample specify the same CDR3. The chain links TRBV27 to TRBJ1-1, with 9 bases that match TRBD1. The J segment lost 5 bases and the V segment lost 3 bases, leaving 4 bases of the junction unmatched. Looked up from germline, CDR1 is MNHEY and CDR2 is SMNVEV (reference sequence). The CDR3 runs 14 residues. CDR3 residues: CASSFTGGQTEAFF. CDR3 DNA: TGTGCCAGCAGTTTTACAGGGGGCCAGACTGAAGCTTTCTTT.

V is TRBV11-3 and J is TRBJ1-2, with a weak D call TRBD1 (5 bases). There are 14 residues in the CDR3. The germline CDR1 and CDR2 sequences are SGHNT and YENEEA. The germline V and J ends were trimmed by 1 base and 8 bases, with 14 bases remaining between them. CDR3 amino acids: CASSLAPGGRGYTF. The CDR3 DNA is TGTGCCAGCAGCTTAGCACCTGGGGGGAGAGGCTACACCTTC.

This clone was recorded once. The chain is built from TRBV10-2 and TRBJ2-3; perhaps TRBD1 as D (5 bases). In germline, CDR1 is WSHSY, CDR2 SAAADI. CDR3 length equals 15 residues. V was clipped by 2 bases and J by 6 bases, with 15 bases between them. CDR3 DNA: TGCGCCAGCAGTGAGGGGGATACCCCAGGGGATACGCAGTATTTT. Its protein is CASSEGDTPGDTQYF.

The chain joins TRBV30 to TRBJ2-7, with D tentatively TRBD2 (7 bases). The germline V and J ends were trimmed by 0 bases and 4 bases, with 16 bases remaining between them. Germline CDR1 GTSNPN, CDR2 SVGIG (reference sequence). This CDR3 has 15 amino acids. Here the CDR3 reads CAWSVLGRGMYEQYF. The CDR3 DNA sequence: TGTGCCTGGAGTGTATTGGGGAGGGGGATGTACGAGCAGTACTTC.